The TCR beta chain under discussion was sequenced for a study of response to subunit inactivated influenza vaccine. Each CDR3 protein is one row after TCRdb ran MiXCR on the RT-PCR reads. Of around 760,000 distinct CDR3 sequences listed, approximately 13% are singletons. Study outcomes and limitations: The authors suggested that every seasonal influenza vaccination recruits few new T cells.

A word on this clonotype: Its specificity is unknown.

V was shortened by 0 bases and J by 6 bases, with 21 bases between the two germline ends. Germline V gives CDR1 MNHEY, CDR2 SVGAGI. The CDR3 sequence is 18 residues long. The rearrangement links TRBV6-5 to TRBJ2-1; no firm D call. The specimen comprised PBMCs from blood, sampled approximately 15 days before vaccination. This TCR derives from a man aged 45-65 years who received an inactivated influenza vaccine. The CDR3 spells CASSYSGFGTLPSNEQFF. Written as DNA, the CDR3 is TGTGCCAGCAGTTACTCAGGCTTCGGCACACTTCCCTCCAATGAGCAGTTCTTC.